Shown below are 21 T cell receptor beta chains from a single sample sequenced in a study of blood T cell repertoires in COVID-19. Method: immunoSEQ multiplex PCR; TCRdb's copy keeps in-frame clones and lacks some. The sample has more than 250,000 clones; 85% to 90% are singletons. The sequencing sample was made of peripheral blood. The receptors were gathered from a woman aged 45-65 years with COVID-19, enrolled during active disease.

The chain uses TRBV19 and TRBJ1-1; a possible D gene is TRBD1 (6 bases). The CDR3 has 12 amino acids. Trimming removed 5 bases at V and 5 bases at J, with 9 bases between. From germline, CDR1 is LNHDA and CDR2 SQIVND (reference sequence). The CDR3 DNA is TGTGCCAGTAGTCCCCAGGGGACTGAAGCTTTCTTT. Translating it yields CASSPQGTEAFF. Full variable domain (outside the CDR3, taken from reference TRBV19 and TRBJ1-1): DGGITQSPKYLFRKEGQNVTLSCEQNLNHDAMYWYRQDPGQGLRLIYYSQIVNDFQKGDIAEGYSVSREKKESFPLTVTSAQKNPTAFYLCASSPQGTEAFFGQGTRLTVV.

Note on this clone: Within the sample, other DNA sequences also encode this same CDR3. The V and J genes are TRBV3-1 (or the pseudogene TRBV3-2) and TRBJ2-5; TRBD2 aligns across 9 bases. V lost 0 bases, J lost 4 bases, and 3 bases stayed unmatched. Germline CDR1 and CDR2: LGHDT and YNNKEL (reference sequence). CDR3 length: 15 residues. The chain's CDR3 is CASSQETLAGETQYF. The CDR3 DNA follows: TGTGCCAGCAGCCAAGAGACACTAGCGGGAGAGACCCAGTACTTC.

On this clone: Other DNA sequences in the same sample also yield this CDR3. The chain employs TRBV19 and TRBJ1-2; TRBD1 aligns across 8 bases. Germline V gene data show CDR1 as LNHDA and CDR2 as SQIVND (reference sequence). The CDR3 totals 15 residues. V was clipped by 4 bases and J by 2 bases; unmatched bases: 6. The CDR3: CASSTSGGTNYGYTF. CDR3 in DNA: TGTGCCAGTAGTACCTCAGGGGGCACCAACTATGGCTACACCTTC.

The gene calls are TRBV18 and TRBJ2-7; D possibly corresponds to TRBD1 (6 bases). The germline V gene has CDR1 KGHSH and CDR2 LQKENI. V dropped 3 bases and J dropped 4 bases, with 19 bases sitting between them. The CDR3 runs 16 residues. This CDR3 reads CASSPSLAGVSYEQYF. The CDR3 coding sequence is TGTGCCAGCTCACCTAGCCTAGCAGGGGTTTCTTACGAGCAGTACTTC.

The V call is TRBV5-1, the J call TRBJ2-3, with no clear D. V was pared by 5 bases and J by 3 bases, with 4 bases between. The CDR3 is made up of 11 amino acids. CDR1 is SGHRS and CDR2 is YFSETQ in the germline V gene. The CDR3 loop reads CASRRTDTQYF. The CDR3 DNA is TGCGCCAGCAGGAGGACAGATACGCAGTATTTT. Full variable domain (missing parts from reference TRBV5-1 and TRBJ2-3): KAGVTQTPRYLIKTRGQQVTLSCSPISGHRSVSWYQQTPGQGLQFLFEYFSETQRNKGNFPGRFSGRQFSNSRSEMNVSTLELGDSALYLCASRRTDTQYFGPGTRLTVL.

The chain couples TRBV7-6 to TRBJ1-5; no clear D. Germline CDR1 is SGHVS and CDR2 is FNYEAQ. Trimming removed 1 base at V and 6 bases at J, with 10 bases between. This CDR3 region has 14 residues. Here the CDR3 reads CASSLGGGGQPQHF. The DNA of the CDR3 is TGTGCCAGCAGCTTAGGGGGAGGAGGTCAGCCCCAGCATTTT.

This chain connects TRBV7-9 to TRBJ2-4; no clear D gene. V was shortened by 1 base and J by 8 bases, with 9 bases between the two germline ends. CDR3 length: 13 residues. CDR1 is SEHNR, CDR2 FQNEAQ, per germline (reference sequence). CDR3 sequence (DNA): TGTGCCAGCAGCTTAGAACTTCTGGACATTCAGTACTTC. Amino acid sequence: CASSLELLDIQYF.

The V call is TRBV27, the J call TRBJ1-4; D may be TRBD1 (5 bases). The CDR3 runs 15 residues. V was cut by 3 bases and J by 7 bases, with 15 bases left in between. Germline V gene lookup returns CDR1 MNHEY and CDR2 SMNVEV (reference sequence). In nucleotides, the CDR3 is TGTGCCAGCAGTTTCGCCGGGGGTGTCGTTGAAAAACTGTTTTTT. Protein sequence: CASSFAGGVVEKLFF. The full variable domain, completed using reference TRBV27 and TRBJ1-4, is EAQVTQNPRYLITVTGKKLTVTCSQNMNHEYMSWYRQDPGLGLRQIYYSMNVEVTDKGDVPEGYKVSRKEKRNFPLILESPSPNQTSLYFCASSFAGGVVEKLFFGSGTQLSVL.

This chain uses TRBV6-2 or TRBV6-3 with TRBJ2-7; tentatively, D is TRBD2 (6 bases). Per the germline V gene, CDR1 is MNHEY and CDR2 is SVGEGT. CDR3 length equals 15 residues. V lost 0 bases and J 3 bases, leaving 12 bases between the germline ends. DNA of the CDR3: TGTGCCAGCAGTTACTCGGGGGGAACCTTCTACGAGCAGTACTTC. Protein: CASSYSGGTFYEQYF.

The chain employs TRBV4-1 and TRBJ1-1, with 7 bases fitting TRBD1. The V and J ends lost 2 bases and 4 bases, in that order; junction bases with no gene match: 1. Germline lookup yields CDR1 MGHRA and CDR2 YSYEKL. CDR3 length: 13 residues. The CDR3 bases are TGCGCCAGCAGCCAAAACAGGGGCACTGAAGCTTTCTTT. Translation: CASSQNRGTEAFF.

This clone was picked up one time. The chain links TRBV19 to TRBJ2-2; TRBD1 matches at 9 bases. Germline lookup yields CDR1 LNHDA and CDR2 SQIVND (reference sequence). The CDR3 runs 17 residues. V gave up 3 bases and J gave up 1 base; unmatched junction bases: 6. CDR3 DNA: TGTGCCAGTAGTATCGCCCCGGGACAGGGGAACACCGGGGAGCTGTTTTTT. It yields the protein CASSIAPGQGNTGELFF. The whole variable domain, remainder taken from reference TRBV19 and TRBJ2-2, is DGGITQSPKYLFRKEGQNVTLSCEQNLNHDAMYWYRQDPGQGLRLIYYSQIVNDFQKGDIAEGYSVSREKKESFPLTVTSAQKNPTAFYLCASSIAPGQGNTGELFFGEGSRLTVL.

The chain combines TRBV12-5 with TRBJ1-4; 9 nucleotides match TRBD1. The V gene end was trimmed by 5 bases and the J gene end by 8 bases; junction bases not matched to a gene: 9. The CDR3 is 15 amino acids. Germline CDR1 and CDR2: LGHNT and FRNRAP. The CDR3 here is CASGQKGQGGEKLFF. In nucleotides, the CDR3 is TGTGCTAGTGGTCAAAAGGGACAGGGTGGGGAAAAACTGTTTTTT.

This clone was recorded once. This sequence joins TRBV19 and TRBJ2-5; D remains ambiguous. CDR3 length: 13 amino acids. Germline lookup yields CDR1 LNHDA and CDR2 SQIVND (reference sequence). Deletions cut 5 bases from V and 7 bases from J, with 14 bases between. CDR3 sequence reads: CASSGPPRRTQYF. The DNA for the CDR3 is TGTGCCAGTAGTGGGCCGCCCAGGCGGACCCAGTACTTC. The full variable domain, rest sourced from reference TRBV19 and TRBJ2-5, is DGGITQSPKYLFRKEGQNVTLSCEQNLNHDAMYWYRQDPGQGLRLIYYSQIVNDFQKGDIAEGYSVSREKKESFPLTVTSAQKNPTAFYLCASSGPPRRTQYFGPGTRLLVL.

CDR3 residues: CASSLASRRNSPLHF. CDR3 bases: TGTGCCAGCAGCTTAGCGAGCAGGCGTAATTCACCCCTCCACTTT. The rearrangement joins TRBV7-9 to TRBJ1-6, with D unresolved. Germline V gene lookup returns CDR1 SEHNR and CDR2 FQNEAQ (reference sequence). The CDR3 has 15 amino acids. V gave up 0 bases and J gave up 6 bases, with 9 bases separating them.

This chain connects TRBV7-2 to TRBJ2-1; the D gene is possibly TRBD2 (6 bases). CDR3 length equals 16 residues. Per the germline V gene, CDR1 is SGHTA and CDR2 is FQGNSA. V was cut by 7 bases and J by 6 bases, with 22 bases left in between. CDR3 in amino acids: CASTFYRGEVFNEQFF. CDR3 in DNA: TGTGCCAGCACCTTTTATCGCGGGGAGGTATTCAATGAGCAGTTCTTC.

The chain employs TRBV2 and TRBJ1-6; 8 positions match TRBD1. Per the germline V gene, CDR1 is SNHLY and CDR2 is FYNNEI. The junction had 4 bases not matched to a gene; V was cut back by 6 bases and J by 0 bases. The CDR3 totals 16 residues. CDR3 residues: CASRDRASSYNSPLHF. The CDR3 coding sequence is TGTGCCAGCAGGGACAGGGCCAGCTCCTATAATTCACCCCTCCACTTT.

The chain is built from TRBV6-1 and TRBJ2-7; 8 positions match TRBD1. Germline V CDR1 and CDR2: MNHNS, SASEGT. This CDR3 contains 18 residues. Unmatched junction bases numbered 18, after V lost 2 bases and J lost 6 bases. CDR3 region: CASSELFHGQGRLGEQYF. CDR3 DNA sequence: TGTGCCAGCAGTGAACTGTTTCACGGACAGGGTCGACTTGGCGAGCAGTACTTC.

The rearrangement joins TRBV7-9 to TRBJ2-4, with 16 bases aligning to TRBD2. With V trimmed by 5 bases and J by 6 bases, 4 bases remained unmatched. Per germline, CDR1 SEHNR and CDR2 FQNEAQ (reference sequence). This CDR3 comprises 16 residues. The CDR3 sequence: CASSAGTSGRVNIQYF. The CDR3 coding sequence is TGTGCCAGCAGCGCTGGGACTAGCGGGAGGGTAAACATTCAGTACTTC. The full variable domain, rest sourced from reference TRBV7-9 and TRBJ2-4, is DTGVSQNPRHKITKRGQNVTFRCDPISEHNRLYWYRQTLGQGPEFLTYFQNEAQLEKSRLLSDRFSAERPKGSFSTLEIQRTEQGDSAMYLCASSAGTSGRVNIQYFGAGTRLSVL.

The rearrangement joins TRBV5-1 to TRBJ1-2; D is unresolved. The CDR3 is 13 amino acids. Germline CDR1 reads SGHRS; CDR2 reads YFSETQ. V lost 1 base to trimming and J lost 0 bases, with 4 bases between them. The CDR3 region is CASSLTANYGYTF. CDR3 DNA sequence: TGCGCCAGCAGCTTGACAGCTAACTATGGCTACACCTTC.

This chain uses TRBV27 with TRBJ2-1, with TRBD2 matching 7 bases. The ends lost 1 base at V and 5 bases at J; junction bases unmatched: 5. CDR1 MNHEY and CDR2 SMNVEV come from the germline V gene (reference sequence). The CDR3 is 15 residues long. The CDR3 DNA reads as TGTGCCAGCAGTTTATTGAGCGGGACTCACAATGAGCAGTTCTTC. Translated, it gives CASSLLSGTHNEQFF.

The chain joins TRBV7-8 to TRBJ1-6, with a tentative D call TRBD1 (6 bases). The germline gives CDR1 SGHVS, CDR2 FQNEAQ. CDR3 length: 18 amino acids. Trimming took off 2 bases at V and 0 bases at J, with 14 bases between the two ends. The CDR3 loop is CASSLTQGTSSYNSPLHF. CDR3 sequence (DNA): TGTGCCAGCAGCTTAACTCAGGGGACGAGCTCCTATAATTCACCCCTCCACTTT.